One sample yielded the 23 T cell receptor beta chains listed below, sequenced in a study of shared clonotypes between healthy human individuals. The repertoire was sequenced with immunoSEQ multiplex PCR; TCRdb's copy has only in-frame clones and lacks some. The data contain approximately 99,000 clones, more than 65% of them seen just once; the ten biggest clones take up approximately 23%. The sample taken for sequencing was memory CD8+ T cells sorted from blood. Subset reported: CD45RO+ cells pooled with CCR7-negative TemRA cells. Every receptor here comes from a woman aged 25 to 39 in good health.

This clone has a handful of counts. This sequence joins TRBV11-2 and TRBJ2-7; 10 nucleotides line up with TRBD1. Germline lookup yields CDR1 SGHAT and CDR2 FQNNGV. The CDR3 extends over 20 amino acids. The V and J ends lost 0 bases and 0 bases, in that order; junction bases with no gene match: 14. This chain's CDR3 is CASSLDLGQGVISSSYEQYF. The CDR3 DNA sequence: TGTGCCAGCAGCTTAGATCTAGGACAGGGGGTAATTTCCTCCTCCTACGAGCAGTACTTC.

The chain combines TRBV5-6 with TRBJ2-7; a possible D gene is TRBD2 (5 bases). Germline V gene data show CDR1 as SGHDT and CDR2 as YYEEEE. V gave up 5 bases and J gave up 7 bases, with 16 bases separating them. The CDR3 runs 13 residues. In DNA, the CDR3 is TGTGCCAGCAGTTCCGGACTTCTCGGGGAGCAGTACTTC. Protein sequence: CASSSGLLGEQYF.

J is TRBJ2-2 and V is TRBV9; weak D call: TRBD2 (6 bases). The CDR3 loop spans 13 amino acids. The ends were cut back, 5 bases at V and 6 bases at J, with 11 bases in the middle. CDR1 is SGDLS and CDR2 is YYNGEE in the germline V gene. The CDR3 loop reads CASRRDGSGELFF. DNA of the CDR3: TGTGCCAGCAGGCGGGACGGGTCCGGGGAGCTGTTTTTT.

CDR3 sequence reads: CASSLWTSGAGNEKLFF. The CDR3 DNA is TGTGCCAGCAGTTTATGGACGTCGGGGGCCGGAAATGAAAAACTGTTTTTT. This chain links TRBV28 with TRBJ1-4, with D perhaps TRBD1 (6 bases). This CDR3 is built from 17 residues. The V end was cut by 0 bases, the J end by 5 bases, with 16 bases between. Germline V gene sequence: CDR1 MDHEN, CDR2 SYDVKM.

V gene TRBV6-1 combines with J gene TRBJ2-7; the D call may be TRBD1 or TRBD2 (5 bases each). Trimming removed 2 bases at V and 3 bases at J, with 14 bases between. The germline CDR1 and CDR2 sequences are MNHNS and SASEGT. The CDR3 is 15 residues long. The chain's CDR3 is CASSEPGTTFYEQYF. The CDR3 DNA follows: TGTGCCAGCAGTGAACCCGGGACCACTTTCTACGAGCAGTACTTC.

V and J are TRBV28 and TRBJ2-7, with 11 bases identical to TRBD1. Trimming at V came to 3 bases and at J to 7 bases, leaving 5 bases not matched to a gene. CDR3 length equals 14 residues. CDR1 is MDHEN and CDR2 is SYDVKM in the germline V gene. CDR3 nucleotide sequence: TGTGCCAGCAGTTTCGGACAGGGGGCGAGGGAGCAGTACTTC. It translates to CASSFGQGAREQYF.

This clone came up a few times. The chain combines TRBV25-1 with TRBJ1-5, with D possibly matching TRBD1 (5 bases). This CDR3 region has 13 residues. Trimming shortened V by 7 bases and J by 1 base, and 8 bases separated the two germline ends. Germline lookup yields CDR1 MGHDK and CDR2 SYGVNS. The CDR3 spells CASTGGSNQPQHF. The CDR3 DNA reads as TGTGCCAGCACCGGGGGAAGCAATCAGCCCCAGCATTTT.

This clone was detected only a few times. The V gene is TRBV2, the J gene TRBJ2-1; D unresolved. This CDR3 region has 14 residues. The germline gives CDR1 SNHLY, CDR2 FYNNEI. Trimming took off 8 bases at V and 0 bases at J, with 11 bases between the two ends. The CDR3: CASLSENSYNEQFF. The CDR3 bases are TGTGCCAGCCTTAGTGAGAACTCCTACAATGAGCAGTTCTTC.

This clone was counted many times. The chain carries TRBV19 and TRBJ1-5; D is undetermined. Trimming took off 7 bases at V and 1 base at J, with 14 bases between the two ends. From germline, CDR1 is LNHDA and CDR2 SQIVND (reference sequence). The CDR3 runs to 15 residues. DNA for the CDR3: TGTGCCAGTAAAGGGAGTTTAGGGAGCAATCAGCCCCAGCATTTT. It is translated as CASKGSLGSNQPQHF.

CDR3 bases: TGTGCCAGCAGCTACCTTATGAACACTGAAGCTTTCTTT. Translated, it gives CASSYLMNTEAFF. This rearrangement joins TRBV6-6 to TRBJ1-1, with D unresolved. This CDR3 comprises 13 residues. Trimming stripped 6 bases from V and 0 bases from J, with 8 bases between. From germline, CDR1 is MNHNY and CDR2 SVGAGI (reference sequence).

The chain employs TRBV10-3 and TRBJ2-3; D is uncertain. Germline CDR1 is ENHRY and CDR2 is SYGVKD. This CDR3 is built from 13 residues. V dropped 5 bases and J dropped 6 bases, with 12 bases sitting between them. The CDR3 loop reads CAISSSKRDTQYF. The DNA of the CDR3 is TGTGCCATCAGTTCCTCAAAGAGGGATACGCAGTATTTT.

The CDR3 DNA reads as TGCGCCAGCAGCCACGGAGATTTGAACACTGAAGCTTTCTTT. Translated, it gives CASSHGDLNTEAFF. The chain employs TRBV4-1 and TRBJ1-1; no clear D. Trimming pared 3 bases from V and 0 bases from J, leaving 8 bases between. The CDR3 covers 14 residues. From germline, CDR1 is MGHRA and CDR2 YSYEKL.

J is TRBJ1-1 and V is TRBV27; TRBD1 agrees at 8 bases. The CDR3 consists of 15 residues. V lost 5 bases, J lost 1 base, and 6 bases stayed unmatched. Germline CDR1 is MNHEY and CDR2 is SMNVEV (reference sequence). This CDR3 reads CASSTRTGRNTEAFF. The CDR3 coding sequence is TGTGCCAGCAGTACCCGGACAGGGAGGAACACTGAAGCTTTCTTT.

This chain links TRBV29-1 with TRBJ2-3; 11 nucleotides match TRBD2. The CDR3 contains 16 residues. Germline V gives CDR1 SQVTM, CDR2 ANQGSEA. The trim removed 2 bases at V and 2 bases at J, leaving 6 bases unmatched. DNA for the CDR3: TGCAGCGTTGAACCGGGACTAGCGGTCTACACAGATACGCAGTATTTT. Encoded protein: CSVEPGLAVYTDTQYF.

The CDR3 loop is CASSQRTGVTYEQYF. The CDR3 DNA is TGCGCCAGCAGCCAAAGGACAGGGGTAACCTACGAGCAGTACTTC. The gene calls are TRBV4-1 and TRBJ2-7, with TRBD1 matching over 9 bases. Unmatched junction bases numbered 4, after V lost 2 bases and J lost 2 bases. CDR1 is MGHRA, CDR2 YSYEKL, per germline. CDR3 length: 15 residues.

This clone was counted a few times. A much larger clonotype is one base distant, so this may be a read error. The sample holds other DNA sequences that translate to the same CDR3. The chain links TRBV6-4 to TRBJ2-2; TRBD1 might be the D (5 bases). The CDR3 has 13 residues. Germline CDR1 MRHNA, CDR2 SNTAGT. The V and J ends lost 2 bases and 4 bases respectively, with 5 bases between them. CDR3 in DNA: TGTGCCAGCAGTGACAGGGGCACCGGGGAGCTGTTTTTT. Its translation is CASSDRGTGELFF.

The chain joins TRBV6-1 to TRBJ1-2, with a possible D match to TRBD1 (6 bases). Germline CDR1 reads MNHNS; CDR2 reads SASEGT. There are 15 residues in the CDR3. V was clipped by 5 bases and J by 7 bases, with 20 bases between them. CDR3 sequence: CASSRLQGLQSGYTF. The CDR3 nucleotides read TGTGCCAGCAGTCGCCTTCAGGGGCTACAGTCTGGCTACACCTTC.

CDR3 sequence (DNA): TGTGCCAGCAGCCTACAGGGATCAACTAATGAAAAACTGTTTTTT. Protein product: CASSLQGSTNEKLFF. The chain links TRBV6-6 to TRBJ1-4, with D possibly matching TRBD1 (6 bases). CDR1 is MNHNY, CDR2 SVGAGI, per germline (reference sequence). This CDR3 has 15 amino acids. V gave up 6 bases and J gave up 0 bases, with 11 bases separating them.

This chain joins TRBV4-1 and TRBJ1-2, with D uncertain. Trimming took off 3 bases at V and 4 bases at J, with 15 bases between the two ends. Germline values: CDR1 MGHRA, CDR2 YSYEKL. There are 15 residues in the CDR3. The CDR3 sequence is CASSHPSQASYGYTF. CDR3 in DNA: TGCGCCAGCAGCCATCCTTCCCAGGCATCCTATGGCTACACCTTC.

The chain combines TRBV30 with TRBJ2-7, with D uncertain. V was pared by 1 base and J by 3 bases, with 13 bases between. There are 14 residues in the CDR3. CDR1 and CDR2 from the germline V gene are GTSNPN and SVGIG (reference sequence). CDR3 coding DNA: TGTGCCTGGAGTGAGGGAAGTGTGAGCTACGAGCAGTACTTC. This gives the protein CAWSEGSVSYEQYF.

The rearrangement links TRBV4-2 to TRBJ2-3, with TRBD2 matching 11 bases. The V segment lost 1 base and the J segment 0 bases; nucleotides outside the gene matches: 0. The CDR3 is made up of 16 amino acids. Germline lookup yields CDR1 LGHNA and CDR2 YNFKEQ. The CDR3 sequence is CASSQGTSGSTDTQYF. The CDR3 DNA reads TGTGCCAGCAGCCAAGGGACTAGCGGGAGCACAGATACGCAGTATTTT.

This clone was seen a single time. This chain's CDR3 is CASSEGGQGADPQHF. In DNA form, the CDR3 reads TGTGCCAGCAGTGAAGGAGGGCAGGGGGCGGACCCCCAGCATTTT. The chain employs TRBV6-1 and TRBJ1-5; 8 bases fit TRBD1. This CDR3 is 15 amino acids long. Trimming cost V 1 base and J 10 bases; bases outside gene matches: 9. Germline loops: CDR1 MNHNS, CDR2 SASEGT.

This clone has a handful of counts. The chain couples TRBV7-9 to TRBJ1-5; D is unresolved. CDR3 length: 13 amino acids. Trimming stripped 1 base from V and 5 bases from J, with 6 bases between. Germline CDR1 SEHNR, CDR2 FQNEAQ (reference sequence). CDR3 region: CASSLGQDQPQHF. The DNA of the CDR3 is TGTGCCAGCAGCTTAGGTCAGGATCAGCCCCAGCATTTT.